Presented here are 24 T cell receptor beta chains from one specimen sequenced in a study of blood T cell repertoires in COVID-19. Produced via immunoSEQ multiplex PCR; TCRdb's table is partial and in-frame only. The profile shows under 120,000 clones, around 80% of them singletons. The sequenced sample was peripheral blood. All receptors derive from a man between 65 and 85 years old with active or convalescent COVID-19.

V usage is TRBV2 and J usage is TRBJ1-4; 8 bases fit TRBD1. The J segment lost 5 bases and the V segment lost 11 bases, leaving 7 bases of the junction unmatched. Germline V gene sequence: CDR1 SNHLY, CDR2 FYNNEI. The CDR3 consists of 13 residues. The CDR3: CAGEDRANEKLFF. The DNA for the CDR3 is TGTGCCGGTGAGGACAGGGCAAATGAAAAACTGTTTTTT.

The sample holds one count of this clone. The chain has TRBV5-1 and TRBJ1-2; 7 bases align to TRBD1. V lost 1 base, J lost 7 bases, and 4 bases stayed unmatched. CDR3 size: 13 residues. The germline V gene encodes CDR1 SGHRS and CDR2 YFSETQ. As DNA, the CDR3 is TGCGCCAGCAGCTTGACAGGGGACGTTGGCTACACCTTC. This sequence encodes CASSLTGDVGYTF.

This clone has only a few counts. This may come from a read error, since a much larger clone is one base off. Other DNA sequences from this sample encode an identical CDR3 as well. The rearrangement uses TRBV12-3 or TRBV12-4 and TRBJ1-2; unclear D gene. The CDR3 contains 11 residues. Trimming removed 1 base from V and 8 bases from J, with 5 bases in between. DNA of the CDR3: TGTGCCAGCAGTTTAGGGGCCGGCTACACCTTC. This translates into CASSLGAGYTF.

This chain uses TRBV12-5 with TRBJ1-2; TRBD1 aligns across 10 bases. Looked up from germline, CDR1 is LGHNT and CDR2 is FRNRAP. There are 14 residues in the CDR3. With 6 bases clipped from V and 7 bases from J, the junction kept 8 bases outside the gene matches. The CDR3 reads CASGDRDRGTGYTF. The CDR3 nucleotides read TGTGCTAGTGGAGACCGGGACAGGGGTACTGGCTACACCTTC.

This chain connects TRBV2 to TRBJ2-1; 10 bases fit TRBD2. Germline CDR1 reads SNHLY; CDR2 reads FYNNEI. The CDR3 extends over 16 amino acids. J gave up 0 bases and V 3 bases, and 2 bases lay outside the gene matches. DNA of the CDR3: TGTGCCAGCAGTGATAGCGGGAGGAGCTCCTACAATGAGCAGTTCTTC. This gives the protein CASSDSGRSSYNEQFF.

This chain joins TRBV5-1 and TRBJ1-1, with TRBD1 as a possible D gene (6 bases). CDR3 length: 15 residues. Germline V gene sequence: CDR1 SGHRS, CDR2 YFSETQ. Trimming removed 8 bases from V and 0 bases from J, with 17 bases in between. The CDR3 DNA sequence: TGCGCCAGTACCTCGGGACACATCATGAACACTGAAGCTTTCTTT. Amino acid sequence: CASTSGHIMNTEAFF.

The CDR3 DNA follows: TGTGCCAGCACTCCGACAGGGGGCGTAAACATTCAGTACTTC. Amino acid sequence: CASTPTGGVNIQYF. V gene TRBV6-6 combines with J gene TRBJ2-4, with 10 bases that match TRBD1. V lost 7 bases to trimming and J lost 6 bases; unmatched junction nucleotides: 6. The CDR3 has 14 amino acids. CDR1 is MNHNY and CDR2 is SVGAGI in the germline V gene (reference sequence).

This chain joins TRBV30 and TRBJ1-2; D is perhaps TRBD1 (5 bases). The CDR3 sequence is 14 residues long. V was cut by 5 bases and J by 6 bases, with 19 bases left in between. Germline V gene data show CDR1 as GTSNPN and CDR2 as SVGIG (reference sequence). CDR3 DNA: TGTGCCTGGGTATGGGACCGACCGGGGGATGGCTACACCTTC. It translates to CAWVWDRPGDGYTF. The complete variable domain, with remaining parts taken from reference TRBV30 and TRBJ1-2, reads SQTIHQWPATLVQPVGSPLSLECTVEGTSNPNLYWYRQAAGRGLQLLFYSVGIGQISSEVPQNLSASRPQDRQFILSSKKLLLSDSGFYLCAWVWDRPGDGYTFGSGTRLTVV.

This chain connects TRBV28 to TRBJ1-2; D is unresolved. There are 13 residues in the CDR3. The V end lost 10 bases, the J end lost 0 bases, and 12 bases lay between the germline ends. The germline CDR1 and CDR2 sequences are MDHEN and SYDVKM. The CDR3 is CATYRVPNYGYTF. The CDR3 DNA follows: TGTGCCACCTACCGCGTGCCTAACTATGGCTACACCTTC.

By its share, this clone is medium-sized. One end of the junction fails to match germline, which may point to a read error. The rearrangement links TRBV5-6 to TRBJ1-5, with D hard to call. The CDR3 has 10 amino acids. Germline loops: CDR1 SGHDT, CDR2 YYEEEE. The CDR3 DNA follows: TGTGCCAGCAGCTTTCGACCTAGTCGTTGG. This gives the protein CASSFRPSRW.

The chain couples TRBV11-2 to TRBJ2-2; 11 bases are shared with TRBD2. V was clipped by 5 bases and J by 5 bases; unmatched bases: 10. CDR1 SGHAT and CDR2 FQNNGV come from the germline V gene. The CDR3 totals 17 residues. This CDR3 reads CASSPPTSGRGTGELFF. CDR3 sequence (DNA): TGTGCCAGCAGCCCTCCAACTAGCGGGAGAGGTACCGGGGAGCTGTTTTTT.

CDR3 nucleotide sequence: TGTGCCAGCACAACTCAGAGGGACTATGGCTACACCTTC. Amino acids: CASTTQRDYGYTF. This sequence joins TRBV6-5 and TRBJ1-2, with no clear D. The CDR3 consists of 13 residues. Trimming removed 7 bases from V and 3 bases from J, with 12 bases in between. Germline assignment: CDR1 MNHEY and CDR2 SVGAGI.

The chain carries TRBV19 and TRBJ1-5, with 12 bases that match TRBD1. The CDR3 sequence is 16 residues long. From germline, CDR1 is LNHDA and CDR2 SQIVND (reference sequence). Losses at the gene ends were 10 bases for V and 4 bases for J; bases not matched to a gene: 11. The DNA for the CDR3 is TGTGCCATAGGAGGGACAGGGGGCAATCTGAATCAGCCCCAGCATTTT. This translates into CAIGGTGGNLNQPQHF.

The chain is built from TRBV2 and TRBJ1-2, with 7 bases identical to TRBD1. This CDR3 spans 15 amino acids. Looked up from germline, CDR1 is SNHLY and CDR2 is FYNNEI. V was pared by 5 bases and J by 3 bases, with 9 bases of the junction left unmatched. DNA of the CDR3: TGTGCCAGCAGTTATCCGGGACAGATAGACTATGGCTACACCTTC. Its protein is CASSYPGQIDYGYTF.

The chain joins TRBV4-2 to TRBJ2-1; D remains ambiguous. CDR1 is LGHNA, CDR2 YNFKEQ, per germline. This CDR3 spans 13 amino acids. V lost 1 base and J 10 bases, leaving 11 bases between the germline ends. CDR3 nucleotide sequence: TGTGCCAGCAGCCAAGGGGTAGCTGTGGAGCAGTTCTTC. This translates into CASSQGVAVEQFF.

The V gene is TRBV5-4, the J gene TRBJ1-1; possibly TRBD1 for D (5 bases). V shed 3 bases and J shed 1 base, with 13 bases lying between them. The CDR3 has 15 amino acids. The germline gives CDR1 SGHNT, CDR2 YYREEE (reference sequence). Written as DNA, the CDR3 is TGTGCCAGCAGCTCCTTTGGCGGGGGGAACACTGAAGCTTTCTTT. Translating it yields CASSSFGGGNTEAFF.

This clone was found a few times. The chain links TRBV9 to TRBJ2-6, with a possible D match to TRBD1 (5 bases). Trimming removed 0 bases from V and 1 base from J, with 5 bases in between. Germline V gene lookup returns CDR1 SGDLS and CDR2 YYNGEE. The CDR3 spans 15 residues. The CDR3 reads CASSVEGSGANVLTF. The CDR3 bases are TGTGCCAGCAGCGTAGAGGGGTCTGGGGCCAACGTCCTGACTTTC.

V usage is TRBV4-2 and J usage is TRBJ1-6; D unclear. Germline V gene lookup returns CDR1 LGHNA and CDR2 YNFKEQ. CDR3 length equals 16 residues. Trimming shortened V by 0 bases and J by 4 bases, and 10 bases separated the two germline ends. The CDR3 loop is CASSQDAQSYNSPLHF. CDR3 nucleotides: TGTGCCAGCAGCCAAGATGCACAGTCGTATAATTCACCCCTCCACTTT.

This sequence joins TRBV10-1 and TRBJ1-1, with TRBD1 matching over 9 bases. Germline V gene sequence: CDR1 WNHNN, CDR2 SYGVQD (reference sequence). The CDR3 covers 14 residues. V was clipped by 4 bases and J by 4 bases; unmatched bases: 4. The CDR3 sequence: CASSVDRGATEAFF. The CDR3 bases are TGCGCCAGCAGTGTGGACAGGGGAGCCACTGAAGCTTTCTTT.

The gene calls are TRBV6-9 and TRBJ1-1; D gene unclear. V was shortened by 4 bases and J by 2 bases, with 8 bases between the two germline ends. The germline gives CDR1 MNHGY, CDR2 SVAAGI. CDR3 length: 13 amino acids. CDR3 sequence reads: CASSSDFNTEAFF. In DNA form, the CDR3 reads TGTGCCAGCAGTTCGGACTTTAACACTGAAGCTTTCTTT.

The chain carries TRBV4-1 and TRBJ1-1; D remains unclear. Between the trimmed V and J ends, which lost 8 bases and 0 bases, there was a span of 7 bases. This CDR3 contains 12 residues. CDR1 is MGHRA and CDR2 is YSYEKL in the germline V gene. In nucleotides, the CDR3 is TGCGCCAGCGGGCAGGTGAACACTGAAGCTTTCTTT. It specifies CASGQVNTEAFF.

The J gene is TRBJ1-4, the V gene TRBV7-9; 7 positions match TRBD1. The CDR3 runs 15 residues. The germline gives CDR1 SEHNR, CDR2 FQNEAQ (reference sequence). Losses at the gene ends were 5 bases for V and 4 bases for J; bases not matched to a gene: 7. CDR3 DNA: TGTGCCAGCAGCAAAGGACAGGTAGATAATGAAAAACTGTTTTTT. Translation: CASSKGQVDNEKLFF.

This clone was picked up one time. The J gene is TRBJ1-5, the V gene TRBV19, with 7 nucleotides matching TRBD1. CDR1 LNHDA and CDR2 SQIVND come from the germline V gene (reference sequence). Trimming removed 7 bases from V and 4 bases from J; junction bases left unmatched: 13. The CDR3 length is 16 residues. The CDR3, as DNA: TGTGCCAGTATCAGAGAGGGGGCGAGGATGAATCAGCCCCAGCATTTT. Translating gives CASIREGARMNQPQHF.

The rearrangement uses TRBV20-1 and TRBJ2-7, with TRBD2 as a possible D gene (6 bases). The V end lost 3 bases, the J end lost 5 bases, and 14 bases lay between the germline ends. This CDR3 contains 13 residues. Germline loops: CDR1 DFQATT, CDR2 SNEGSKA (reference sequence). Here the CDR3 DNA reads TGCAGTGCTAGTCAGGGAGGCCAAGACGAGCAGTACTTC. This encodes CSASQGGQDEQYF.